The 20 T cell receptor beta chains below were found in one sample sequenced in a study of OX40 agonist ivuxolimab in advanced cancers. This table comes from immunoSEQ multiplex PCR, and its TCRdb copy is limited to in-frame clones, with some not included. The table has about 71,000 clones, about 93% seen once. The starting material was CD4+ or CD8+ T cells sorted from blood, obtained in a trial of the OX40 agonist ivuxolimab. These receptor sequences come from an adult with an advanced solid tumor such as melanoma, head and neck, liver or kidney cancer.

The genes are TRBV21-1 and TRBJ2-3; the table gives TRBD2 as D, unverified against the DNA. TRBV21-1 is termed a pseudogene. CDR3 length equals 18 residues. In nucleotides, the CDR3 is TGTGCCAGCACCCCCATCCTCCGACTACCCTCTAGCACAGATACGCAGTATTTT. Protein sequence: CASTPILRLPSSTDTQYF.

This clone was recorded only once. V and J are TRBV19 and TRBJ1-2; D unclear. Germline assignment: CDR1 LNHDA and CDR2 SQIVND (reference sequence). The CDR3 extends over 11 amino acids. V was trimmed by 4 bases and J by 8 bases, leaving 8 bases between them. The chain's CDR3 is CASSTLDGYTF. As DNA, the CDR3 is TGTGCCAGTAGTACCCTCGACGGCTACACCTTC.

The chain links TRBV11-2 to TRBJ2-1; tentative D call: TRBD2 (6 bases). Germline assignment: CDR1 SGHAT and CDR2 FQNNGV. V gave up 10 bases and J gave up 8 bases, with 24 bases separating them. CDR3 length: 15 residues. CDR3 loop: CATRRPDGGLDEQFF. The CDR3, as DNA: TGTGCCACCCGGAGGCCGGACGGAGGGTTGGATGAGCAGTTCTTC. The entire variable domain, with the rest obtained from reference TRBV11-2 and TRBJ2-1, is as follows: EAGVAQSPRYKIIEKRQSVAFWCNPISGHATLYWYQQILGQGPKLLIQFQNNGVVDDSQLPKDRFSAERLKGVDSTLKIQPAKLEDSAVYLCATRRPDGGLDEQFFGPGTRLTVL.

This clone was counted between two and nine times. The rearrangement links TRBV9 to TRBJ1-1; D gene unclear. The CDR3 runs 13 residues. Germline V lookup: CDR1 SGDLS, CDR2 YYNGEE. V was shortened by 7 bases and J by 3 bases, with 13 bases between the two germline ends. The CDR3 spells CASGNYGDTEAFF. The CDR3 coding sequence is TGTGCCAGCGGGAACTACGGGGACACTGAAGCTTTCTTT.

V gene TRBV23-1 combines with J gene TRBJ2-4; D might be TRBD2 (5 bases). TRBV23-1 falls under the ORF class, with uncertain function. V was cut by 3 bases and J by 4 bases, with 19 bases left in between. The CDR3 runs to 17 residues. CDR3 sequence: CASSQHLQRVSKNIQYF. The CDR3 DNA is TGCGCCAGCAGTCAGCATTTACAGAGGGTGTCGAAAAACATTCAGTACTTC.

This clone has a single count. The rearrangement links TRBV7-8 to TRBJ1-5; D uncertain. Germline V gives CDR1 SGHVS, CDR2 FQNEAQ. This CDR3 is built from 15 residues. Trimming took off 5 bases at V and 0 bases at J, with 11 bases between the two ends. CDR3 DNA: TGTGCCAGCAGCCCGACCTCGTATAGCAATCAGCCCCAGCATTTT. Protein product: CASSPTSYSNQPQHF.

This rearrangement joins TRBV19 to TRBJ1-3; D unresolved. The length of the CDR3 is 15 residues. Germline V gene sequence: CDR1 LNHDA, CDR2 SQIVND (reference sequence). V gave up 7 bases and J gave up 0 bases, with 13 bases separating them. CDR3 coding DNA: TGTGCCAGTACAGTCGACGGCAGCTCTGGAAACACCATATATTTT. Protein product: CASTVDGSSGNTIYF.

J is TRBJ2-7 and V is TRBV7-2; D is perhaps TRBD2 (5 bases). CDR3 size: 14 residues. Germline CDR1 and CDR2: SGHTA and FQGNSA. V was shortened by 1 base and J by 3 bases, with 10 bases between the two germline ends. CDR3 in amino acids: CASSLEGGRYEQYF. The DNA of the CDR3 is TGTGCCAGCAGCTTAGAGGGCGGGCGCTACGAGCAGTACTTC. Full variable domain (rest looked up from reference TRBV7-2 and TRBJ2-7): GAGVSQSPSNKVTEKGKDVELRCDPISGHTALYWYRQSLGQGLEFLIYFQGNSAPDKSGLPSDRFSAERTGGSVSTLTIQRTQQEDSAVYLCASSLEGGRYEQYFGPGTRLTVT.

The CDR3 nucleotides read TGTGCCAGCAGTGAGGGGGACAGACCAAAATATCCTTACGAGCAGTACTTC. Its translation is CASSEGDRPKYPYEQYF. The chain joins TRBV25-1 to TRBJ2-7; TRBD1 aligns across 7 bases. The CDR3 is 17 amino acids. Germline-derived CDR1 and CDR2 are MGHDK and SYGVNS. The V segment lost 3 bases and the J segment 4 bases; nucleotides outside the gene matches: 15.

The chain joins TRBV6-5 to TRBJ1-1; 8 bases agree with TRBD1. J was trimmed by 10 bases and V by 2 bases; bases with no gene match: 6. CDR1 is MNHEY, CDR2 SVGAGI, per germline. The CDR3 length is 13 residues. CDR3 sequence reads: CASSYGQGAPAFF. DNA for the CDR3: TGTGCCAGCAGTTACGGGCAGGGGGCCCCAGCTTTCTTT.

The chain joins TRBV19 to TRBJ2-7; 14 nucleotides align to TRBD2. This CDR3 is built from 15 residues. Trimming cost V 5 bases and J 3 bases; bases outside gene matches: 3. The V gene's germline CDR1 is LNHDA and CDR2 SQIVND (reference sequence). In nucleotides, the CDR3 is TGTGCCAGTAGTCCTGGGACTAGCGGGAGCTACGAGCAGTACTTC. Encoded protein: CASSPGTSGSYEQYF. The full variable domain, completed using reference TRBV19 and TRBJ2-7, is DGGITQSPKYLFRKEGQNVTLSCEQNLNHDAMYWYRQDPGQGLRLIYYSQIVNDFQKGDIAEGYSVSREKKESFPLTVTSAQKNPTAFYLCASSPGTSGSYEQYFGPGTRLTVT.

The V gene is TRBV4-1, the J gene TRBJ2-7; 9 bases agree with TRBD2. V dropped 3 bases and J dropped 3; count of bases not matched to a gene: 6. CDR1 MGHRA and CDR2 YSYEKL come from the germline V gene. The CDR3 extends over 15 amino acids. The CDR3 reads CASSQIAGDFYEQYF. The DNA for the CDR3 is TGCGCCAGCAGCCAGATAGCGGGAGACTTCTACGAGCAGTACTTC.

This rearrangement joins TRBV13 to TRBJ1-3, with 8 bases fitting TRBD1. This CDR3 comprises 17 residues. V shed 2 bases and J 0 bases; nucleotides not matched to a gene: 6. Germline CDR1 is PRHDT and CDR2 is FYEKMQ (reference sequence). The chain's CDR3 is CASSLQGTGFSGNTIYF. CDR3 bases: TGTGCCAGCAGCTTACAGGGGACAGGCTTCTCTGGAAACACCATATATTTT.

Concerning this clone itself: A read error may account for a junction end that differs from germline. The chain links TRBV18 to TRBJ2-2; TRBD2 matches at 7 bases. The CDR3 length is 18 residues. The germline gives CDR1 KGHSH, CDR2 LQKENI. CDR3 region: CASPPDGGSHLNTGELFF. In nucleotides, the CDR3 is TGTGCCAGCCCACCAGACGGGGGGAGCCACTTGAACACCGGGGAGCTGTTTTTT.

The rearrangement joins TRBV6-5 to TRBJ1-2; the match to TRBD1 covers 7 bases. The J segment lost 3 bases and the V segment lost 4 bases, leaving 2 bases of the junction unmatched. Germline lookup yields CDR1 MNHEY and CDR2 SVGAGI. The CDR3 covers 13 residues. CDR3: CASSLGTDYGYTF. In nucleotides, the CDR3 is TGTGCCAGCAGTTTAGGGACAGACTATGGCTACACCTTC.

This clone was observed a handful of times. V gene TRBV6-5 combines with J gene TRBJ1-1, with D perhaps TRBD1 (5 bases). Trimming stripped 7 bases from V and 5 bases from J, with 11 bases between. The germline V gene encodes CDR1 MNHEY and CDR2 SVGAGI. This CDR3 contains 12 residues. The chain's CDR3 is CASTAGLTEAFF. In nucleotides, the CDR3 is TGTGCCAGCACTGCAGGGTTGACTGAAGCTTTCTTT.

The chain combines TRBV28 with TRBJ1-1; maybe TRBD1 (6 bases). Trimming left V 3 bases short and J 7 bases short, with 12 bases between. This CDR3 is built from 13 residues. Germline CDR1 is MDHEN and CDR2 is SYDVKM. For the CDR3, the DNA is TGTGCCAGCAGTTTTCGGGGGGCTAGTGAAGCTTTCTTT. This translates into CASSFRGASEAFF.

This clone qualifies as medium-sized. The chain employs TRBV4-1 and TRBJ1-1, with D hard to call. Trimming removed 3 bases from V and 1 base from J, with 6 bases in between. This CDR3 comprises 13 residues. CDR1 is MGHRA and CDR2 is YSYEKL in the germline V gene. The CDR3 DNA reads TGCGCCAGCAGCCAGCCAGGGAACACTGAAGCTTTCTTT. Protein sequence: CASSQPGNTEAFF.

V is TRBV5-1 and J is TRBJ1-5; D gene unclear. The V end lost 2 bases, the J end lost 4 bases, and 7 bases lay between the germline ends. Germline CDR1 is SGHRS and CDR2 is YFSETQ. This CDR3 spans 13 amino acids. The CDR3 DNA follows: TGCGCCAGCAGCTTAGCGGGGAATCAGCCCCAGCATTTT. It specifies CASSLAGNQPQHF.

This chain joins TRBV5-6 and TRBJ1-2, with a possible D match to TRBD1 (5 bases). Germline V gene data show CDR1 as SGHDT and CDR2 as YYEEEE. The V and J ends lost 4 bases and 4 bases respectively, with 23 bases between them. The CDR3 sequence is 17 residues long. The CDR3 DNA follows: TGTGCCAGCAGCCCCCTCCGGGACGGAATTCTCGTCTATGGCTACACCTTC. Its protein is CASSPLRDGILVYGYTF.